Below, 26 T cell receptor beta chains from the same sample are listed, as sequenced in a study of T cell responses to AZD1222 COVID-19 vaccine. Measured with immunoSEQ multiplex PCR; TCRdb has only the in-frame clones, and not every one. Counted here are some 99,000 clones, roughly 87% occurring once; the ten biggest clones make up roughly 5.3%. The sequenced sample was peripheral blood, obtained on day 0 of AZD1222 vaccination. The receptors here all came from an adult in good health.

The V and J genes are TRBV6-2 or TRBV6-3 and TRBJ2-5; 10 bases fit TRBD2. Germline V gives CDR1 MNHEY, CDR2 SVGEGT. CDR3 length: 16 residues. Trimming removed 6 bases from V and 1 base from J; junction bases left unmatched: 8. CDR3 loop: CASRPSGGGGQETQYF. The CDR3 nucleotides are TGTGCCAGCAGACCTAGCGGGGGAGGGGGCCAAGAGACCCAGTACTTC.

The CDR3 coding sequence is TGTGCCAGCAGTCCCCAGGGGGGTCAGCCCCAGCATTTT. This encodes CASSPQGGQPQHF. J is TRBJ1-5 and V is TRBV2, with TRBD1 identical over 7 bases. V lost 5 bases, J lost 6 bases, and 4 bases stayed unmatched. This CDR3 comprises 13 residues. Germline V lookup: CDR1 SNHLY, CDR2 FYNNEI.

The rearrangement uses TRBV5-1 and TRBJ2-3; D is uncertain. The CDR3 consists of 14 residues. Germline-derived CDR1 and CDR2 are SGHRS and YFSETQ. V gave up 0 bases and J gave up 4 bases, with 9 bases separating them. CDR3 coding DNA: TGCGCCAGCAGCTTGGAAGGGCCCGCAGATACGCAGTATTTT. It is translated as CASSLEGPADTQYF.

The rearrangement links TRBV6-5 to TRBJ1-1; TRBD1 aligns across 7 bases. Per the germline V gene, CDR1 is MNHEY and CDR2 is SVGAGI. Trimming cost V 6 bases and J 8 bases; bases outside gene matches: 3. This CDR3 has 11 amino acids. CDR3 coding DNA: TGTGCCAGCAGCACAGGGGAGGAAGCTTTCTTT. Its protein product is CASSTGEEAFF.

The chain is built from TRBV15 and TRBJ1-2; D gene uncertain. Germline V gene data show CDR1 as LNHNV and CDR2 as YYDKDF (reference sequence). V lost 6 bases and J 5 bases, leaving 19 bases between the germline ends. The CDR3 has 15 residues. DNA of the CDR3: TGTGCCACCAGTCGTCAGTCTTCGGGTCCTTATGGCTACACCTTC. Translation: CATSRQSSGPYGYTF.

This chain connects TRBV7-3 to TRBJ1-2, with D possibly TRBD1 on 6 matching bases. The CDR3 consists of 14 residues. CDR1 is SGHTA, CDR2 FQGTGA, per germline. V shed 2 bases and J shed 7 bases, with 14 bases lying between them. The CDR3 sequence: CASSLVTGAGGYTF. CDR3 DNA: TGTGCCAGCAGCTTAGTCACGGGGGCGGGTGGCTACACCTTC.

The V gene is TRBV5-1, the J gene TRBJ2-6; D is unclear. The CDR3 has 16 amino acids. Deletions cut 2 bases from V and 1 base from J, with 10 bases between. CDR1 is SGHRS, CDR2 YFSETQ, per germline. This CDR3 is CASSFWVGSGANVLTF. The CDR3 nucleotides are TGCGCCAGCAGCTTCTGGGTAGGGTCTGGGGCCAACGTCCTGACTTTC.

The chain uses TRBV3-1 (or the pseudogene TRBV3-2) and TRBJ2-1, with D perhaps being TRBD1 or TRBD2 (5 bases each). V was trimmed by 3 bases and J by 12 bases, leaving 21 bases between them. This CDR3 contains 15 residues. Germline assignment: CDR1 LGHDT and CDR2 YNNKEL (reference sequence). In nucleotides, the CDR3 is TGTGCCAGCAGCCAGCTGGGGGAGACCCCAATCGGGCAGTTCTTC. Encoded protein: CASSQLGETPIGQFF.

This clone was observed a handful of times. This sequence joins TRBV29-1 and TRBJ2-1, with 8 bases fitting TRBD1. Germline V gene lookup returns CDR1 SQVTM and CDR2 ANQGSEA. This CDR3 is 15 amino acids long. The ends lost 2 bases at V and 8 bases at J; junction bases unmatched: 11. CDR3 sequence: CSVESVGQGPYEQFF. CDR3 nucleotide sequence: TGCAGCGTTGAATCGGTAGGACAGGGTCCCTATGAGCAGTTCTTC.

The rearrangement uses TRBV11-2 and TRBJ2-1, with TRBD2 matching over 7 bases. Losses at the gene ends were 5 bases for V and 7 bases for J; bases not matched to a gene: 14. Germline V gene lookup returns CDR1 SGHAT and CDR2 FQNNGV. This CDR3 has 16 amino acids. This CDR3 reads CASSRSQGGPWNEQFF. The CDR3 DNA follows: TGTGCCAGCAGCCGCTCGCAGGGAGGGCCGTGGAATGAGCAGTTCTTC.

The chain combines TRBV4-2 with TRBJ1-2; D gene uncertain. Germline V gene data show CDR1 as LGHNA and CDR2 as YNFKEQ. This CDR3 is built from 15 residues. The ends were cut back, 0 bases at V and 6 bases at J, with 14 bases in the middle. CDR3 sequence (DNA): TGTGCCAGCAGCCAAGATAGGAGCACGCACGATGGCTACACCTTC. It codes for CASSQDRSTHDGYTF.

The rearrangement links TRBV7-9 to TRBJ2-1; unclear D gene. The germline V and J ends were trimmed by 0 bases and 9 bases, with 18 bases remaining between them. The CDR3 consists of 16 residues. Germline loops: CDR1 SEHNR, CDR2 FQNEAQ (reference sequence). The chain's CDR3 is CASSLASGSPSGEQFF. The CDR3 nucleotides are TGTGCCAGCAGCTTAGCGTCCGGGTCGCCTTCTGGTGAGCAGTTCTTC.

The chain employs TRBV6-5 and TRBJ1-1; the D is unclear. There are 12 residues in the CDR3. CDR1 is MNHEY, CDR2 SVGAGI, per germline. Trimming left V 0 bases short and J 7 bases short, with 6 bases between. CDR3 region: CASSYSISEAFF. CDR3 sequence (DNA): TGTGCCAGCAGTTACTCGATCAGTGAAGCTTTCTTT.

The chain joins TRBV2 to TRBJ2-5; the D gene is possibly TRBD2 (6 bases). Germline assignment: CDR1 SNHLY and CDR2 FYNNEI. The CDR3 consists of 11 residues. V was shortened by 10 bases and J by 2 bases, with 8 bases between the two germline ends. This CDR3 is CATGVQETQYF. In DNA form, the CDR3 reads TGTGCCACGGGAGTACAAGAGACCCAGTACTTC.

V usage is TRBV19 and J usage is TRBJ2-7; no reliable D call. Germline values: CDR1 LNHDA, CDR2 SQIVND (reference sequence). V dropped 1 base and J dropped 3 bases, with 10 bases sitting between them. The CDR3 consists of 14 residues. The chain's CDR3 is CASSIAEVSYEQYF. The CDR3 DNA reads as TGTGCCAGTAGTATAGCTGAGGTGAGCTACGAGCAGTACTTC. Complete variable domain (other parts from reference TRBV19 and TRBJ2-7): DGGITQSPKYLFRKEGQNVTLSCEQNLNHDAMYWYRQDPGQGLRLIYYSQIVNDFQKGDIAEGYSVSREKKESFPLTVTSAQKNPTAFYLCASSIAEVSYEQYFGPGTRLTVT.

Here the CDR3 DNA reads TGTGCCATCCTCCCCCCGACCGGGGAGCTGTTTTTT. It codes for CAILPPTGELFF. The genes are TRBV28 and TRBJ2-2; D is ambiguous. V shed 10 bases and J shed 5 bases, with 11 bases lying between them. The V gene's germline CDR1 is MDHEN and CDR2 SYDVKM. The CDR3 length is 12 residues. The full variable domain, in which reference TRBV28 and TRBJ2-2 provide the parts outside the CDR3, is DVKVTQSSRYLVKRTGEKVFLECVQDMDHENMFWYRQDPGLGLRLIYFSYDVKMKEKGDIPEGYSVSREKKERFSLILESASTNQTSMYLCAILPPTGELFFGEGSRLTVL.

V and J are TRBV30 and TRBJ2-5, with 10 bases aligning to TRBD1. V lost 0 bases and J lost 3; bases outside the gene matches: 1. The CDR3 totals 14 residues. Germline CDR1 and CDR2: GTSNPN and SVGIG (reference sequence). The CDR3 reads CAWSVGTGEETQYF. Written as DNA, the CDR3 is TGTGCCTGGAGTGTCGGGACAGGGGAAGAGACCCAGTACTTC.

This chain joins TRBV6-5 and TRBJ2-5; TRBD2 aligns across 8 bases. The ends lost 4 bases at V and 5 bases at J; junction bases unmatched: 6. Germline V CDR1 and CDR2: MNHEY, SVGAGI. The CDR3 runs 14 residues. Here the CDR3 DNA reads TGTGCCAGCAGTTCGTCCAGCGGGAGTGAGACCCAGTACTTC. Its protein is CASSSSSGSETQYF.

The V gene is TRBV7-8, the J gene TRBJ1-5; 8 positions match TRBD1. Germline values: CDR1 SGHVS, CDR2 FQNEAQ. The V and J ends lost 5 bases and 7 bases, in that order; junction bases with no gene match: 7. The CDR3 length is 14 residues. CDR3 in amino acids: CASSLQGARQPQHF. The CDR3 DNA sequence: TGTGCCAGCAGCCTCCAGGGGGCCCGGCAGCCCCAGCATTTT.

Turning to this clone: Distinct nucleotide sequences in the sample also encode this CDR3. The gene calls are TRBV5-1 and TRBJ1-1; tentative D call: TRBD1 (6 bases). The V and J ends lost 4 bases and 1 base respectively, with 8 bases between them. CDR1 SGHRS and CDR2 YFSETQ come from the germline V gene. The length of the CDR3 is 13 residues. CDR3 in DNA: TGCGCCAGCAGCGGGGGGCGGAACACTGAAGCTTTCTTT. It specifies CASSGGRNTEAFF. The full variable domain, with the rest looked up from reference TRBV5-1 and TRBJ1-1, is KAGVTQTPRYLIKTRGQQVTLSCSPISGHRSVSWYQQTPGQGLQFLFEYFSETQRNKGNFPGRFSGRQFSNSRSEMNVSTLELGDSALYLCASSGGRNTEAFFGQGTRLTVV.

The CDR3 nucleotides read TGTGCCAGGACTCTGCGGAGGATCAGCTCCTACAATGAGCAGTTCTTC. Translation: CARTLRRISSYNEQFF. The chain links TRBV19 to TRBJ2-1; possible D gene TRBD2, 5 bases. From germline, CDR1 is LNHDA and CDR2 SQIVND (reference sequence). The length of the CDR3 is 16 residues. V lost 9 bases to trimming and J lost 0 bases, with 18 bases between them.

The gene calls are TRBV9 and TRBJ1-1; D might be TRBD1 (6 bases). Germline V gives CDR1 SGDLS, CDR2 YYNGEE. The CDR3 is made up of 17 amino acids. Trimming pared 0 bases from V and 7 bases from J, leaving 22 bases between. The CDR3 sequence: CASSVEAGHQLPLEAFF. CDR3 nucleotide sequence: TGTGCCAGCAGCGTAGAGGCGGGACACCAGTTGCCGCTTGAAGCTTTCTTT.

The rearrangement uses TRBV7-2 and TRBJ2-1; the D is unclear. The CDR3 totals 12 residues. The ends were cut back, 2 bases at V and 12 bases at J, with 11 bases in the middle. CDR1 is SGHTA, CDR2 FQGNSA, per germline. The CDR3 sequence: CASSLIGPWQFF. The DNA for the CDR3 is TGTGCCAGCAGCTTAATTGGGCCTTGGCAGTTCTTC.

The genes are TRBV14 and TRBJ2-5; D may be TRBD1 (7 bases). The germline V gene has CDR1 SGHDN and CDR2 FVKESK. V was cut by 5 bases and J by 5 bases, with 15 bases left in between. This CDR3 spans 14 amino acids. The DNA for the CDR3 is TGTGCCAGCAGCAAGGAGGGGGCCGCGGAGACCCAGTACTTC. The encoded protein is CASSKEGAAETQYF.

The chain uses TRBV14 and TRBJ1-2; D might be TRBD1 (6 bases). Germline loops: CDR1 SGHDN, CDR2 FVKESK. V was pared by 4 bases and J by 4 bases, with 13 bases between. This CDR3 is 14 amino acids long. CDR3 sequence (DNA): TGTGCCAGCAGCCGTGGGACACTCAGCTATGGCTACACCTTC. Protein: CASSRGTLSYGYTF.

DNA of the CDR3: TGTGCTTACATGTATGAGGGAACTGAAGCTTTCTTT. Translation gives CAYMYEGTEAFF. V gene TRBV30 combines with J gene TRBJ1-1; D remains ambiguous. The CDR3 length is 12 residues. Germline-derived CDR1 and CDR2 are GTSNPN and SVGIG (reference sequence).